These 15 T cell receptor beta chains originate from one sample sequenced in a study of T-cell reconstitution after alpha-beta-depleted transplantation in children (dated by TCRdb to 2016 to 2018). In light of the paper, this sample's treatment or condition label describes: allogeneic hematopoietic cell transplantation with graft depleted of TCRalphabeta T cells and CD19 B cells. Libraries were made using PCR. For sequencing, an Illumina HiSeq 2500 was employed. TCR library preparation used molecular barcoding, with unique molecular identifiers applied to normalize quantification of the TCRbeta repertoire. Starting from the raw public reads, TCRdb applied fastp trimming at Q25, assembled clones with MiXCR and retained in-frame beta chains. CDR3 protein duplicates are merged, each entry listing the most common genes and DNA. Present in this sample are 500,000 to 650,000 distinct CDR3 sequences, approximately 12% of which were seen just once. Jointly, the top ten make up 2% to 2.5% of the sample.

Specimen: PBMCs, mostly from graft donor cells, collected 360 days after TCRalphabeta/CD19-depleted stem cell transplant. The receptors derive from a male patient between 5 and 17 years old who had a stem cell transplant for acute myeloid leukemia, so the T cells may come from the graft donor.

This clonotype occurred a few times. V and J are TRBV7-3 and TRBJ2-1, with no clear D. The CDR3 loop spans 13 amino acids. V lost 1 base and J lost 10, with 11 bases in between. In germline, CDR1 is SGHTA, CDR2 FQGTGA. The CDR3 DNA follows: TGTGCCAGCAGCTTAAGACTTCCCGCGGAGCAGTTCTTC. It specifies CASSLRLPAEQFF.

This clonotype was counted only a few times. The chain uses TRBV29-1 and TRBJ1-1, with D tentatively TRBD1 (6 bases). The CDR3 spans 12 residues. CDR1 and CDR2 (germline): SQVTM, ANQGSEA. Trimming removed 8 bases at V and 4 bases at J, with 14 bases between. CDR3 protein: CSSVGGSTEAFF. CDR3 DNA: TGCAGCTCCGTAGGGGGGAGCACTGAAGCTTTCTTT. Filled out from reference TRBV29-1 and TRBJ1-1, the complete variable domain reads SAVISQKPSRDICQRGTSLTIQCQVDSQVTMMFWYRQQPGQSLTLIATANQGSEATYESGFVIDKFPISRPNLTFSTLTVSNMSPEDSSIYLCSSVGGSTEAFFGQGTRLTVV.

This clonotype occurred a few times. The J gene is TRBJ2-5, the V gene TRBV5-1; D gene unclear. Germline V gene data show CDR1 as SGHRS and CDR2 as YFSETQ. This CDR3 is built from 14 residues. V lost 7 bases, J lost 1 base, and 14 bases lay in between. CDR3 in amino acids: CASYNGQLQETQYF. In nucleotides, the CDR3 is TGCGCCAGCTACAACGGGCAGCTCCAAGAGACCCAGTACTTC.

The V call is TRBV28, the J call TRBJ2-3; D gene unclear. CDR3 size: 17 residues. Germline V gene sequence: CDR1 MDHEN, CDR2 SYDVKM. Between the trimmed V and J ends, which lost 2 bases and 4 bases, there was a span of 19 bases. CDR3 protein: CASSLNRHLERPDTQYF. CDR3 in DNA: TGTGCCAGCAGTTTAAATAGACACCTAGAGCGCCCAGATACGCAGTATTTT.

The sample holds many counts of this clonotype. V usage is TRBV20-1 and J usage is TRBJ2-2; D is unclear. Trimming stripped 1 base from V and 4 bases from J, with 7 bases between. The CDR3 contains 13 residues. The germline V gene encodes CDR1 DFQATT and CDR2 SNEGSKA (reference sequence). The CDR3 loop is CSARVSITGELFF. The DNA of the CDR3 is TGCAGTGCTAGAGTTAGTATCACCGGGGAGCTGTTTTTT.

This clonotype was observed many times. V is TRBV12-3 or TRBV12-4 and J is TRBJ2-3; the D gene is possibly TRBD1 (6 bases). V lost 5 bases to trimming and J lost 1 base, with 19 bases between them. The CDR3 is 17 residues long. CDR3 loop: CASSRDKPTARTDTQYF. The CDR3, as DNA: TGTGCCAGCAGTCGGGACAAACCCACAGCCCGCACAGATACGCAGTATTTT.

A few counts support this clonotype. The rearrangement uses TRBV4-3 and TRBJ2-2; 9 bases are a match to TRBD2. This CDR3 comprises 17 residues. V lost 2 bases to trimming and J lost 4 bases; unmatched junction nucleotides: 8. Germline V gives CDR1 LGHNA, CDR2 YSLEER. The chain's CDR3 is CASSQNPTSGRTGELFF. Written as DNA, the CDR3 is TGCGCCAGCAGCCAAAATCCCACTAGCGGGCGCACCGGGGAGCTGTTTTTT.

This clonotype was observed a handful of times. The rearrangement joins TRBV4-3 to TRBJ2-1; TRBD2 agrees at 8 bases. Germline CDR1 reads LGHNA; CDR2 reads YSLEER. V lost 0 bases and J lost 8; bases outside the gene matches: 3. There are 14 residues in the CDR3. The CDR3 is CASSQEGTRHEQFF. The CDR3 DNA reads TGCGCCAGCAGCCAAGAGGGGACTAGACATGAGCAGTTCTTC.

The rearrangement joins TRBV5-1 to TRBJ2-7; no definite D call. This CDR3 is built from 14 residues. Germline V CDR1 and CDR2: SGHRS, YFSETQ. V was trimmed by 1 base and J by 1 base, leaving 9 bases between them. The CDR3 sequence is CASSLRTFSYEQYF. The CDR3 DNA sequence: TGCGCCAGCAGCTTGCGGACCTTTTCCTACGAGCAGTACTTC.

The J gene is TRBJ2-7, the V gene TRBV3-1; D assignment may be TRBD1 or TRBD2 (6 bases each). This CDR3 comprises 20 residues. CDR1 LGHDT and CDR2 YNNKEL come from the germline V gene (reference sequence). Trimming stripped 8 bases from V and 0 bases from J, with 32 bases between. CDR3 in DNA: TGTGCCAGCTGCAAAGATCCGAGGGGCAGGGGAGGACCTAGCTCCTACGAGCAGTACTTC. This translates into CASCKDPRGRGGPSSYEQYF.

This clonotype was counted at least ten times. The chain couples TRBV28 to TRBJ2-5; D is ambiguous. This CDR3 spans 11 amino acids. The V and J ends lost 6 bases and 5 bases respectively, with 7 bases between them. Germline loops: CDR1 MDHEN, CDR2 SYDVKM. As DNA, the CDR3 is TGTGCCAGCAGGACTTGGGAGACCCAGTACTTC. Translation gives CASRTWETQYF.

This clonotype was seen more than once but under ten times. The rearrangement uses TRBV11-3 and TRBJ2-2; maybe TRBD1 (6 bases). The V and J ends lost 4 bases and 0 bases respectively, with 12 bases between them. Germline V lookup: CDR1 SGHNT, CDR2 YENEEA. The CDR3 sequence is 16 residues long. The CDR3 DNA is TGTGCCAGCAGCTCCGCCGGGACAACGAACACCGGGGAGCTGTTTTTT. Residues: CASSSAGTTNTGELFF.

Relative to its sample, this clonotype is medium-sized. This CDR3 is CASSHLGLTNTEAFF. CDR3 bases: TGTGCCAGCAGCCACCTGGGACTGACCAACACTGAAGCTTTCTTT. The rearrangement links TRBV14 to TRBJ1-1; possible D gene TRBD1, 5 bases. Trimming removed 3 bases at V and 2 bases at J, with 13 bases between. CDR1 and CDR2 (germline): SGHDN, FVKESK. The CDR3 loop spans 15 amino acids. The entire variable domain, with the rest obtained from reference TRBV14 and TRBJ1-1, is as follows: EAGVTQFPSHSVIEKGQTVTLRCDPISGHDNLYWYRRVMGKEIKFLLHFVKESKQDESGMPNNRFLAERTGGTYSTLKVQPAELEDSGVYFCASSHLGLTNTEAFFGQGTRLTVV.

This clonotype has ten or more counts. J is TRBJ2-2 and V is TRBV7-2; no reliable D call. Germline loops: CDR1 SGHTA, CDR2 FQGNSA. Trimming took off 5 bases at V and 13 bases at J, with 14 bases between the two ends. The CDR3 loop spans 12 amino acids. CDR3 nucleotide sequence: TGTGCCAGCAGCCCAAGCTCTCGGGCGCTGTTTTTT. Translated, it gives CASSPSSRALFF.

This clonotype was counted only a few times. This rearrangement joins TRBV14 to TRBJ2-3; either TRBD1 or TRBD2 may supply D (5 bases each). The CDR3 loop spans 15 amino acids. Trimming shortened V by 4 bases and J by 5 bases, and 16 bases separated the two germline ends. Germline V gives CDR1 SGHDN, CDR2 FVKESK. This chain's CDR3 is CASSPPGRPGDTQYF. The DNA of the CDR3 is TGTGCCAGCAGCCCGCCGGGACGGCCAGGAGATACGCAGTATTTT.